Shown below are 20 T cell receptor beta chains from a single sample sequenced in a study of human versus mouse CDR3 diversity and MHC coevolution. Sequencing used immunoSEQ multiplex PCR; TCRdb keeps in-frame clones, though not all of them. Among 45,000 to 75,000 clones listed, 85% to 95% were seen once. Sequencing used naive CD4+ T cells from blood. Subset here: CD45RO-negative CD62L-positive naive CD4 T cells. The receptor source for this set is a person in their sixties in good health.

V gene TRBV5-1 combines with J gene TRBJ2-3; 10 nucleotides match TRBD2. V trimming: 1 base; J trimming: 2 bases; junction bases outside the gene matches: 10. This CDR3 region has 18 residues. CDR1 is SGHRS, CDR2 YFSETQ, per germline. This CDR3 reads CASSLRVQREGYTDTQYF. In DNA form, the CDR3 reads TGCGCCAGCAGCTTGCGGGTCCAGCGGGAGGGCTACACAGATACGCAGTATTTT.

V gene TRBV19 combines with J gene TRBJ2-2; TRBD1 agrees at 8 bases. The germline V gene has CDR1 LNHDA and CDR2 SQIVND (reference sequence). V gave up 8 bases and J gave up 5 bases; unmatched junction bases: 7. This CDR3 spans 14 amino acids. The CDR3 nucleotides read TGTGCCAGTCAAGACAGGGGCTTAACCGGGGAGCTGTTTTTT. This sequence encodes CASQDRGLTGELFF.

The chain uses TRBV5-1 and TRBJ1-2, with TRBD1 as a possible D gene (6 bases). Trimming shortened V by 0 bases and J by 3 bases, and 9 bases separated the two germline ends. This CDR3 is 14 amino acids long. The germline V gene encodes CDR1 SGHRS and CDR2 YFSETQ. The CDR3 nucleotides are TGCGCCAGCAGCTTGGCAGGGGTGGACTATGGCTACACCTTC. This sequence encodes CASSLAGVDYGYTF.

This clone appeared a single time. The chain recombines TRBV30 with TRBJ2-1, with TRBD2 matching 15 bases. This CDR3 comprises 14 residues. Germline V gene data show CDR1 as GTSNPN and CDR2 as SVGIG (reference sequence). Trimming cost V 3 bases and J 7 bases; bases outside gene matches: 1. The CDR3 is CAWSGTSGRNEQFF. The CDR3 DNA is TGTGCCTGGAGCGGGACTAGCGGGAGGAATGAGCAGTTCTTC.

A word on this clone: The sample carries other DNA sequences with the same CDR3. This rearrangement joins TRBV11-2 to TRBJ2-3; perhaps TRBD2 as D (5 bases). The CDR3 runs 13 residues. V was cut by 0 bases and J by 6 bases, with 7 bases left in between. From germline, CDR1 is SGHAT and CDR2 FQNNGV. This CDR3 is CASSLDRGDTQYF. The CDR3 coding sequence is TGTGCCAGCAGCTTAGATCGCGGGGATACGCAGTATTTT. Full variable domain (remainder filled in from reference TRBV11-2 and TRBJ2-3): EAGVAQSPRYKIIEKRQSVAFWCNPISGHATLYWYQQILGQGPKLLIQFQNNGVVDDSQLPKDRFSAERLKGVDSTLKIQPAKLEDSAVYLCASSLDRGDTQYFGPGTRLTVL.

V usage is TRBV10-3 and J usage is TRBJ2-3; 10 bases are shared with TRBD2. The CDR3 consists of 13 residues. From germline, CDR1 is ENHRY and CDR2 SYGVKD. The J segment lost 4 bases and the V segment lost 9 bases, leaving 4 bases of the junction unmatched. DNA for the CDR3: TGTGCCATAGCGGGAGGGCCCTCAGATACGCAGTATTTT. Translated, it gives CAIAGGPSDTQYF.

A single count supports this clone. The CDR3 spells CASSLLTGTGITDTQYF. In DNA, the CDR3 is TGTGCCAGCAGCTTACTTACCGGGACAGGAATCACAGATACGCAGTATTTT. The chain carries TRBV7-3 and TRBJ2-3; TRBD1 matches 8 bases. The CDR3 covers 17 residues. CDR1 is SGHTA and CDR2 is FQGTGA in the germline V gene. Germline trimming cut 2 bases from V and 2 bases from J; bases unmatched to any gene: 9.

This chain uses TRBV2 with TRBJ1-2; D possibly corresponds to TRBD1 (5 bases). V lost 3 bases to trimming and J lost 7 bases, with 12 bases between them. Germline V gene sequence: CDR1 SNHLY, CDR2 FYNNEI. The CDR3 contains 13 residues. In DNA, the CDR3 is TGTGCCAGCAGTGACGGGGGGAGGCTTGGCTACACCTTC. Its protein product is CASSDGGRLGYTF.

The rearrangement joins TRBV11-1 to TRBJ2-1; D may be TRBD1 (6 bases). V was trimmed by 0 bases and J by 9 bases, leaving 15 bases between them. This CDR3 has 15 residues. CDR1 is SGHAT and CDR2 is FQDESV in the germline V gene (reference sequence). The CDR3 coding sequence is TGTGCCAGCAGCTTAGCGCTGGGGGCGAATGCTGAGCAGTTCTTC. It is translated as CASSLALGANAEQFF. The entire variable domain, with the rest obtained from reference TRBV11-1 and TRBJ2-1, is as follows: EAEVAQSPRYKITEKSQAVAFWCDPISGHATLYWYRQILGQGPELLVQFQDESVVDDSQLPKDRFSAERLKGVDSTLKIQPAELGDSAMYLCASSLALGANAEQFFGPGTRLTVL.

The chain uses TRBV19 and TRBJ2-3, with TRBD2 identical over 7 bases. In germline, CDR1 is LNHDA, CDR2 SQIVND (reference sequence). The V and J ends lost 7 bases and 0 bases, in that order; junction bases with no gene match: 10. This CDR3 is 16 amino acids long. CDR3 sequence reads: CASISASGSSTDTQYF. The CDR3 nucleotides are TGTGCCAGTATCTCGGCTAGCGGATCTAGCACAGATACGCAGTATTTT.

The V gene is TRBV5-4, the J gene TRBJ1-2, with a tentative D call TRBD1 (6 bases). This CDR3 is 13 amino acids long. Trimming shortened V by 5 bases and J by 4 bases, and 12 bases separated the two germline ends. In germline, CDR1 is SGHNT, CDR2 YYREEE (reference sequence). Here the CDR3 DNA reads TGTGCCAGCAGTAACACAGGGTCCTATGGCTACACCTTC. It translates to CASSNTGSYGYTF.

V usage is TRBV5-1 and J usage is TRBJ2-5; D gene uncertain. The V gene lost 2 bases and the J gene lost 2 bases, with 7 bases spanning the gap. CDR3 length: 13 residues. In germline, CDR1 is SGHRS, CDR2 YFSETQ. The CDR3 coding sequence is TGCGCCAGCAGCTTTGGCAGTCAAGAGACCCAGTACTTC. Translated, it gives CASSFGSQETQYF. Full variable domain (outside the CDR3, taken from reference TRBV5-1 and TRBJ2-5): KAGVTQTPRYLIKTRGQQVTLSCSPISGHRSVSWYQQTPGQGLQFLFEYFSETQRNKGNFPGRFSGRQFSNSRSEMNVSTLELGDSALYLCASSFGSQETQYFGPGTRLLVL.

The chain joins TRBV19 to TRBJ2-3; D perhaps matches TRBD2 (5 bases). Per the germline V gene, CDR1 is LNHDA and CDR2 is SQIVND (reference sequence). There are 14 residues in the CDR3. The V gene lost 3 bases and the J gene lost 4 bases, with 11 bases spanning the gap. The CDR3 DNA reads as TGTGCCAGTAGTATCCCACCCGGGGCAGATACGCAGTATTTT. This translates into CASSIPPGADTQYF.

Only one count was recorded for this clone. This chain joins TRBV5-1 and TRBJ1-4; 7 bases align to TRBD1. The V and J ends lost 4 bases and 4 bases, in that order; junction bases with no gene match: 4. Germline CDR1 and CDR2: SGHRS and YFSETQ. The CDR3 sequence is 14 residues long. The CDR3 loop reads CASSGGTVNEKLFF. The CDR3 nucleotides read TGCGCCAGCAGCGGGGGGACAGTTAATGAAAAACTGTTTTTT.

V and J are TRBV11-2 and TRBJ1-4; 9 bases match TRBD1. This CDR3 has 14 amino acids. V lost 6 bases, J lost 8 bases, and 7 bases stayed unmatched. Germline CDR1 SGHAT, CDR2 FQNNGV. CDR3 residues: CASSRDRVGEKLFF. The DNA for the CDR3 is TGTGCCAGCAGTCGGGACAGGGTAGGAGAAAAACTGTTTTTT. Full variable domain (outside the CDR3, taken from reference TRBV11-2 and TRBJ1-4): EAGVAQSPRYKIIEKRQSVAFWCNPISGHATLYWYQQILGQGPKLLIQFQNNGVVDDSQLPKDRFSAERLKGVDSTLKIQPAKLEDSAVYLCASSRDRVGEKLFFGSGTQLSVL.

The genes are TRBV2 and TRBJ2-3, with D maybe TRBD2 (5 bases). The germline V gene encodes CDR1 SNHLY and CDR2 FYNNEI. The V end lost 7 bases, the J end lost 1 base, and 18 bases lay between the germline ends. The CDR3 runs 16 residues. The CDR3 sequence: CASTGGRAPRTDTQYF. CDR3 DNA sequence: TGTGCCAGCACTGGAGGAAGGGCCCCCCGCACAGATACGCAGTATTTT.

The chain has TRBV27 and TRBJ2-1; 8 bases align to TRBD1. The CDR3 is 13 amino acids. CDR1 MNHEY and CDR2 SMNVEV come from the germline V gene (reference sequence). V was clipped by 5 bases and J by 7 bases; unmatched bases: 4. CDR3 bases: TGTGCCAGCAGTCCCCGGACAGGGAATGAGCAGTTCTTC. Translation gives CASSPRTGNEQFF.

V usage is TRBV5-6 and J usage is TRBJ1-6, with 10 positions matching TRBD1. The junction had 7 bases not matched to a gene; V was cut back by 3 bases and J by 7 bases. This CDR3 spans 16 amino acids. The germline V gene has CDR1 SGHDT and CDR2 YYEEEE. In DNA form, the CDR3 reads TGTGCCAGCAGCTATAACTCGGGACAGGGGAATTCACCCCTCCACTTT. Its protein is CASSYNSGQGNSPLHF.

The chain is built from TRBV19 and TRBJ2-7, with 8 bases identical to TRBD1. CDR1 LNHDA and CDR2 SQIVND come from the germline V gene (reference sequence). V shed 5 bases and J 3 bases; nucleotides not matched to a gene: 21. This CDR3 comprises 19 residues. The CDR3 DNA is TGTGCCAGTAGTCCCGGGAGACAGGGGTTCACGTCCTTGGTCTACGAGCAGTACTTC. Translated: CASSPGRQGFTSLVYEQYF.

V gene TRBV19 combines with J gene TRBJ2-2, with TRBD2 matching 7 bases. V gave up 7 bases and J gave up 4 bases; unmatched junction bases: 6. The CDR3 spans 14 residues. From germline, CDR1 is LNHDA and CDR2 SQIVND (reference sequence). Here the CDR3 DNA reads TGTGCCAGTATAGCGGGTCCCCGCACCGGGGAGCTGTTTTTT. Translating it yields CASIAGPRTGELFF.